The clone carrying this T cell receptor beta chain was seen a handful of times. The length of the CDR3 is 14 residues. From germline, CDR1 is WNHNN and CDR2 SYGVQD (reference sequence). The V gene lost 3 bases and the J gene lost 7 bases, with 16 bases spanning the gap. Original handling: Reference gene primer amplification gave nucleated cell count estimates. TCRdb's table, derived via immunoSEQ multiplex PCR, lists solely in-frame clones and lacks some. For V, J and clone size, that table is used; D and trimming come from the DNA. Seen here are under 300,000 clones, approximately 90% observed once, and the top ten hold around 2.2%. These data belong to a study of blood T cell repertoires in COVID-19. Across the whole study: The samples span acute and convalescent COVID-19 from the United States, Italy and Spain. Sources were T cells, B-cell-depleted T cells, or PBMCs; the material itself was cDNA or gDNA.

The sequence came from a man aged 25 to 40 who had recovered from COVID-19. The chain couples TRBV10-1 to TRBJ2-7; TRBD1 is a possible D gene (6 bases). Source material: peripheral blood. In DNA form, the CDR3 reads TGCGCCAGCAGTGACGAGGGCAGGGGTGGAGAGCAGTACTTC. The encoded protein is CASSDEGRGGEQYF.